This TCR beta chain comes out of a study of CD8 T cells in ankylosing spondylitis (dated by TCRdb to 2015 to 2018). Context from the whole study: To find TCR variants linked to disease, the study profiled T cell receptor beta repertoires in ankylosing spondylitis patients and healthy donors. In total, the full study cohort was made up of about 99 healthy donors and about two dozen ankylosing spondylitis patients. Peripheral blood was sampled, and synovial fluid was additionally collected from ankylosing spondylitis patients.

The study at large found these results: The disease-linked clones were reported to be significantly enriched in matched synovial fluid samples from ankylosing spondylitis patients. The disease-linked clones showed a CD8+ phenotype and occurred at relatively low frequencies in peripheral blood. A TCR beta motif made up of eight highly homologous amino acid variants appeared to be characteristic of blood from ankylosing spondylitis patients. Some motif variants were previously reported in synovial fluid and blood of reactive arthritis patients, suggesting common disease-initiation mechanisms.

Ten or more counts support this clonotype. Which antigen it targets is not known. Per-base qualities were not stored, and no clone one base away is much larger. The sequencer was an Illumina HiSeq 2500. TCR beta libraries were prepared by quantitative 5'-RACE with molecular barcodes. In the source study's methods: Disease-linked TCR variants were identified with a new computational method built on a probabilistic model of VDJ rearrangement. TCRdb cleaned the public reads at Q25 with fastp, built clones with MiXCR and kept in-frame beta chains. All rows with the same CDR3 protein become a single entry with the most common DNA and genes. The V and J calls, along with clone size, are taken from TCRdb and not from the paper's own processing. The sample contains about 130,000 distinct CDR3 sequences, roughly 8.8% of them found a single time. The top ten clones comprise about 3.6% of the sample. The receptor was isolated from a male donor with ankylosing spondylitis or in good health (not recorded which). Specimen: blood, either unsorted or a sorted T cell fraction (not recorded which).

The CDR3 region reads CSAGQETQYF. The nucleotides read TGCAGTGCGGGCCAAGAGACCCAGTACTTC. The chain links TRBV20-1 with TRBJ2-5, with the D gene not clear enough to name. Inclusive of the bounding cysteine and phenylalanine, the CDR3 is 10 residues long. CDR3 DNA is the only sequence kept; it has 30 bases, read in frame from the first base. Taken from the germline V gene (reference sequence), the CDR1 and CDR2 loops are DFQATT and SNEGSKA. V gives up 6 bases and J gives up 1 base, and the segment between their germline ends measures 3 bases.